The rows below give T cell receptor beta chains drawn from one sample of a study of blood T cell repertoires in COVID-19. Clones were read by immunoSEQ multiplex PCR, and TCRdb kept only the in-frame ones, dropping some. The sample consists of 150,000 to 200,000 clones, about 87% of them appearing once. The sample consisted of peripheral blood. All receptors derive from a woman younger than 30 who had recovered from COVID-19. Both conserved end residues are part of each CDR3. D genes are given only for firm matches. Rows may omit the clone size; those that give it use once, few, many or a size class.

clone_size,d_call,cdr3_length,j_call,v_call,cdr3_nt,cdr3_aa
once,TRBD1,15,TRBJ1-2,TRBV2,TGTGCCAGCGACGGACAGGGGTACGTGGCGGCTGGCTACACCTTC,CASDGQGYVAAGYTF
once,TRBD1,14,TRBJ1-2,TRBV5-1,TGCGCCAGCAATGTAGGGACAGGGGCGTCTGGCTACACCTTC,CASNVGTGASGYTF
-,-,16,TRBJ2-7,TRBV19,TGTGCCAGTAGATCAGATGGGGGGTCGCCTACCTACGAGCAGTACTTC,CASRSDGGSPTYEQYF
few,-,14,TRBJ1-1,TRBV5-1,TGCGCCAGCAGCTTGGCCGGGGGGAACACTGAAGCTTTCTTT,CASSLAGGNTEAFF
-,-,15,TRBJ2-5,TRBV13,TGTGCCAGCAGCTTGGCGTTGGACTTGGGGGAGACCCAGTACTTC,CASSLALDLGETQYF
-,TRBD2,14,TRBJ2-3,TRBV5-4,TGTGCCAGCAGTTCTAGCGGGAGGACAGATACGCAGTATTTT,CASSSSGRTDTQYF
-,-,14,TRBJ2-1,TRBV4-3,TGCGCCAGCAGCCAAGAATCTAGGGGCAATGAGCAGTTCTTC,CASSQESRGNEQFF
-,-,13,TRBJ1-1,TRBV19,TGTGCCAGTAATATTCAGATGAACACTGAAGCTTTCTTT,CASNIQMNTEAFF
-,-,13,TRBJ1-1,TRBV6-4,TGTGCCAGCAGTGATGCGATGAACACTGAAGCTTTCTTT,CASSDAMNTEAFF
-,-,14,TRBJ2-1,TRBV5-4,TGTGCCAGCAGCTTGTGGGAGGCATACAATGAGCAGTTCTTC,CASSLWEAYNEQFF
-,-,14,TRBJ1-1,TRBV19,TGTGCCAGTAGTCGGGGGGCGCGGAGCACTGAAGCTTTCTTT,CASSRGARSTEAFF
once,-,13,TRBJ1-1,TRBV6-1,TGTGCCAGCAGTGACCGAGTGAACACTGAAGCTTTCTTT,CASSDRVNTEAFF
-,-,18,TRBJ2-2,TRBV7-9,TGTGCCAGCAGCTTAGAGTCCCCCGGGACTTTTAACACCGGGGAGCTGTTTTTT,CASSLESPGTFNTGELFF
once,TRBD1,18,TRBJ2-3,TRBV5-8,TGTGCCAGCAGCTTGGCCGACAGGGTACTAGATGGGGCAGATACGCAGTATTTT,CASSLADRVLDGADTQYF
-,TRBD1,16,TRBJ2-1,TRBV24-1,TGTGCCACCAGTGACCCCGGGACAGGGGGCTATAATGAGCAGTTCTTC,CATSDPGTGGYNEQFF
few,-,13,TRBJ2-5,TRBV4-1,TGCGCCAGCAGCCCCACTCGCCGGGAGACCCAGTACTTC,CASSPTRRETQYF
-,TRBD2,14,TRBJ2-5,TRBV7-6,TGTGCCAGCAGCTTAGGACTAGCGCAAGAGACCCAGTACTTC,CASSLGLAQETQYF
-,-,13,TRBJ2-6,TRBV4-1,TGCGCCAGCAGCCCCCTAGAGGCCAACGTCCTGACTTTC,CASSPLEANVLTF
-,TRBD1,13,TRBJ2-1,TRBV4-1,TGCGCCAGCAGCCAGACAGGGTATTATGAGCAGTTCTTC,CASSQTGYYEQFF
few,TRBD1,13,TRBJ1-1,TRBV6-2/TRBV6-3,TGTGCCAGCAGTTACAAGGGGGCGAGTGAAGCTTTCTTT,CASSYKGASEAFF
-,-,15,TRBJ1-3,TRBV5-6,TGTGCCAGCAGCTTAATCTACCCCGCTGGAAACACCATATATTTT,CASSLIYPAGNTIYF
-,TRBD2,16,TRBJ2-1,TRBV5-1,TGCGCCAGCAGCTTGGGTCAGCGGGAGCTCAAGAATGAGCAGTTCTTC,CASSLGQRELKNEQFF
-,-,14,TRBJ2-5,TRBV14,TGTGCCAGCAGCCTCGGACTCCCTGGCGAGACCCAGTACTTC,CASSLGLPGETQYF
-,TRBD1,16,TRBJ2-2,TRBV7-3,TGTGCCAGCAGCCGCCAAGGGACAGGGAATCTCGGGGAGCTGTTTTTT,CASSRQGTGNLGELFF